Each of the 5 T cell receptor beta chains below was sequenced from the same sample in a study of CD8 T cells in Susac syndrome. The RNA, 0.5 to 1 ug, was put through reverse transcription using random hexamers. TCRdb ran MiXCR on the immunoSEQ multiplex PCR reads and lists one entry per CDR3 protein. This table holds 140,000 or so distinct CDR3 sequences, about 95% found once. The specimen sequenced was CD4+ T cells from PBMCs. These receptors all come from a human donor with multiple sclerosis.

V and J are TRBV6-2 or TRBV6-3 and TRBJ2-5; 8 bases match TRBD2. The V segment lost 2 bases and the J segment 2 bases; nucleotides outside the gene matches: 4. The CDR3 contains 15 residues. Germline assignment: CDR1 MNHEY and CDR2 SVGEGT. This chain's CDR3 is CASSYTGTRQETQYF. The DNA for the CDR3 is TGTGCCAGCAGTTACACCGGGACTAGACAAGAGACCCAGTACTTC.

This rearrangement joins TRBV5-1 to TRBJ1-1; possible D gene TRBD1, 6 bases. The CDR3 has 14 amino acids. Trimming pared 0 bases from V and 6 bases from J, leaving 12 bases between. Germline values: CDR1 SGHRS, CDR2 YFSETQ. The CDR3 loop is CASSLAPGVAEAFF. Written as DNA, the CDR3 is TGCGCCAGCAGCTTGGCGCCAGGGGTGGCTGAAGCTTTCTTT.

The rearrangement joins TRBV2 to TRBJ2-4; D perhaps matches TRBD1 (6 bases). CDR3 length: 11 residues. Trimming left V 5 bases short and J 13 bases short, with 12 bases between. CDR1 and CDR2 from the germline V gene are SNHLY and FYNNEI. CDR3 nucleotide sequence: TGTGCCAGCAGTACCCGGGACAAGCAGTACTTC. This sequence encodes CASSTRDKQYF. The full variable domain, completed using reference TRBV2 and TRBJ2-4, is EPEVTQTPSHQVTQMGQEVILRCVPISNHLYFYWYRQILGQKVEFLVSFYNNEISEKSEIFDDQFSVERPDGSNFTLKIRSTKLEDSAMYFCASSTRDKQYFGAGTRLSVL.

V and J are TRBV15 and TRBJ1-1; the D is unclear. The V gene's germline CDR1 is LNHNV and CDR2 YYDKDF (reference sequence). The CDR3 runs to 16 residues. V lost 0 bases and J lost 0, with 11 bases in between. CDR3 loop: CATSRDKSSLNTEAFF. CDR3 coding DNA: TGTGCCACCAGCAGAGATAAAAGCAGTCTGAACACTGAAGCTTTCTTT.

Written as DNA, the CDR3 is TGCAGTGCTAGTACAGGGGGAAACCAAGAGACCCAGTACTTC. Its translation: CSASTGGNQETQYF. The chain recombines TRBV20-1 with TRBJ2-5; 8 bases are shared with TRBD1. The CDR3 is made up of 14 amino acids. CDR1 and CDR2 from the germline V gene are DFQATT and SNEGSKA (reference sequence). The ends lost 3 bases at V and 0 bases at J; junction bases unmatched: 3.